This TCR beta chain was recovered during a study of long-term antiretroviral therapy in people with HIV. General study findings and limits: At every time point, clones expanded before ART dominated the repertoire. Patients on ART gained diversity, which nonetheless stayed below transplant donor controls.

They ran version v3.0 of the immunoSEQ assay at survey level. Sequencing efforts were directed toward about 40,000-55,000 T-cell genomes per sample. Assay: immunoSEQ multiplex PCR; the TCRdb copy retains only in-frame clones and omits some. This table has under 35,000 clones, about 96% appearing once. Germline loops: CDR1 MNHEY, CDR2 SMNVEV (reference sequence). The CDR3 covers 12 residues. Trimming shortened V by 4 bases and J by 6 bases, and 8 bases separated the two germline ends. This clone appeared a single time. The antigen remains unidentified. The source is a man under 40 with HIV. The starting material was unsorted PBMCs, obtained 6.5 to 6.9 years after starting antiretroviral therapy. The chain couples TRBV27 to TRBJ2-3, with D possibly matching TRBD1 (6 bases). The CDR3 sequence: CASSSTGDTQYF. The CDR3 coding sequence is TGTGCCAGCAGTTCTACAGGGGATACGCAGTATTTT.